A selection of T cell receptor beta chains follows, all from one sample in a study of regulatory T cells in long-lasting Graves disease. TCRdb processed the multiplex PCR reads anew with MiXCR; each CDR3 protein has one entry. The table records fewer than 500,000 distinct CDR3 sequences, 16% of them present only once. The data were also submitted as part of a second study, on T cells in Graves' hyperthyroidism and ophthalmopathy.

The source material was peripheral blood mononuclear cells (PBMCs), sampled at new diagnosis, from a patient treated with antithyroid drugs. The origin of the receptors is a man aged 40-55 years with Graves disease. Each CDR3 is given without its conserved first and last residue. Each record gives: V gene, J gene, D gene, CDR3 protein. The D gene is left open where the match is weak.

>TRBV7-3|TRBJ2-2|.
ASSRTTNTGELF
>TRBV25-1|TRBJ2-1|TRBD2
ASSDFPGEGPWEQF
>TRBV6-1|TRBJ2-2|TRBD1
ASSATTGGFYTGELF
>TRBV20-1|TRBJ2-7|.
SARGLDLHEQY
>TRBV24-1|TRBJ2-7|TRBD2
ATSDPRAGGRAEQY
>TRBV28|TRBJ2-2|TRBD1
ASRTGQGALPGELF
>TRBV7-9|TRBJ1-1|.
ASSLTVGGTEAF
>TRBV7-2|TRBJ2-7|.
ASSFPTAYEQY
>TRBV5-4|TRBJ2-1|.
ASSFSGSSSYNEQF
>TRBV5-6|TRBJ2-7|.
ASSWRGYEQY
>TRBV12-3/TRBV12-4|TRBJ2-7|TRBD1
ASRPGQGRHEQY
>TRBV9|TRBJ2-3|.
ASSVEGRNTDTQY
>TRBV12-3/TRBV12-4|TRBJ2-7|TRBD1
ASMESDRGLGEQY
>TRBV30|TRBJ2-1|.
AWSGGAYNEQF
>TRBV18|TRBJ2-7|TRBD1
ASSPDRAWYEQY
>TRBV29-1|TRBJ2-5|.
SALPGRQETQY
>TRBV2|TRBJ1-2|.
ASSEFRGTNYGYT
>TRBV25-1|TRBJ2-6|.
ASSEYQGSTGANVLT
>TRBV19|TRBJ1-5|.
ASSSGEQGSNQPQH
>TRBV7-3|TRBJ2-2|.
ASSHFGLTGELF
>TRBV5-1|TRBJ1-1|.
ASSTHQGTGTEAF
>TRBV3-1|TRBJ2-5|.
ASSYGGSGETQY
>TRBV13|TRBJ2-7|TRBD2
ASSQESGDYEQY
>TRBV5-1|TRBJ2-5|TRBD2
ASSITGLDKLETQY
>TRBV10-3|TRBJ2-1|TRBD1
AITRTGTNEQF
>TRBV18|TRBJ2-5|.
ASSPRRGDKGQETQY
>TRBV20-1|TRBJ2-3|TRBD2
SATLAGVSTDTQY
>TRBV14|TRBJ2-3|TRBD1
ASSQGQGISDTQY
>TRBV24-1|TRBJ2-7|TRBD2
ATHSLAGRHRGTYEQY
>TRBV30|TRBJ2-5|TRBD1
AWSNDRGVSKTQY
>TRBV30|TRBJ2-7|TRBD1
AWRKQGSYEQY
>TRBV12-3/TRBV12-4|TRBJ2-7|.
ASSLMEYEQY
>TRBV4-1|TRBJ2-7|.
ASSPPAGSTYEQY
>TRBV5-6|TRBJ2-1|TRBD2
ASSGRLAGGPVSYNEQF
>TRBV24-1|TRBJ2-5|.
ATSDLRWGNIQETQY
>TRBV25-1|TRBJ2-1|.
ASSGNQFSYNEQF
>TRBV6-1|TRBJ2-3|.
ASSTAGDTQY
>TRBV12-3/TRBV12-4|TRBJ2-1|.
ASTSKSSLGALSYNEQF
>TRBV13|TRBJ2-1|TRBD2
ASSTLAALGDEQF
>TRBV11-3|TRBJ2-1|.
ASSLGRDYNEQF
>TRBV28|TRBJ2-1|.
ASSYPHGSYNEQF
>TRBV28|TRBJ2-1|.
ASRSGGVGNNEQF